The 26 T cell receptor beta chains below were found in one sample sequenced in a study of blood T cell repertoires in COVID-19. The data were produced by immunoSEQ multiplex PCR, yet TCRdb's version contains in-frame clones alone and is incomplete. The data show roughly 90,000 clones, roughly 90% seen once. Sequencing was performed on peripheral blood. Receptors were obtained from a human donor with active COVID-19. The donor label of this sample is uncertain.

This chain joins TRBV18 and TRBJ2-2; 8 bases agree with TRBD1. V dropped 2 bases and J dropped 1; count of bases not matched to a gene: 6. Germline V gene lookup returns CDR1 KGHSH and CDR2 LQKENI. CDR3 size: 17 residues. The CDR3 is CASSPIAGTGNTGELFF. CDR3 sequence (DNA): TGTGCCAGCTCACCAATAGCCGGGACAGGGAACACCGGGGAGCTGTTTTTT.

The chain carries TRBV19 and TRBJ1-1; 8 bases map to TRBD1. The V and J ends lost 5 bases and 3 bases, in that order; junction bases with no gene match: 5. The V gene's germline CDR1 is LNHDA and CDR2 SQIVND (reference sequence). The CDR3 has 14 amino acids. Here the CDR3 reads CASSSDRADTEAFF. The DNA of the CDR3 is TGTGCCAGTAGTTCGGACAGGGCAGACACTGAAGCTTTCTTT. The full variable domain, its missing parts supplied by reference TRBV19 and TRBJ1-1, is DGGITQSPKYLFRKEGQNVTLSCEQNLNHDAMYWYRQDPGQGLRLIYYSQIVNDFQKGDIAEGYSVSREKKESFPLTVTSAQKNPTAFYLCASSSDRADTEAFFGQGTRLTVV.

This sequence joins TRBV3-1 (or the pseudogene TRBV3-2) and TRBJ2-1; 7 bases align to TRBD1. The trim removed 6 bases at V and 6 bases at J, leaving 11 bases unmatched. CDR1 is LGHDT and CDR2 is YNNKEL in the germline V gene (reference sequence). The CDR3 contains 15 residues. CDR3 protein: CASSPDRVAFNEQFF. The CDR3 DNA sequence: TGTGCCAGCAGTCCCGACAGGGTTGCATTCAATGAGCAGTTCTTC.

The chain uses TRBV3-1 (or the pseudogene TRBV3-2) and TRBJ2-5, with 14 bases identical to TRBD2. Germline V gene data show CDR1 as LGHDT and CDR2 as YNNKEL (reference sequence). Germline trimming cut 4 bases from V and 6 bases from J; bases unmatched to any gene: 22. The CDR3 spans 21 residues. The CDR3 region is CASSPWGTSGGHAPSKKTQYF. The CDR3 DNA is TGTGCCAGCAGCCCGTGGGGGACTAGCGGGGGCCACGCTCCCAGCAAAAAGACCCAGTACTTC.

This clone was seen a single time. The V and J genes are TRBV7-5 and TRBJ2-6; the table gives TRBD1 as D, unverified against the DNA. TRBV7-5 is a pseudogene. The CDR3 runs 19 residues. CDR3 DNA: TGTGTCAGAAGCTTAAGGGAGGGGACAGGGGAAAAAGGGGCCAACGTCCTGACTTTC. Protein product: CVRSLREGTGEKGANVLTF.

This chain uses TRBV27 with TRBJ1-1; D is ambiguous. Trimming removed 5 bases from V and 5 bases from J, with 12 bases in between. The CDR3 is made up of 13 amino acids. Germline V gene data show CDR1 as MNHEY and CDR2 as SMNVEV (reference sequence). The CDR3 sequence: CASSNRGVTEAFF. The CDR3, as DNA: TGTGCCAGCAGTAACCGAGGAGTGACTGAAGCTTTCTTT.

The V call is TRBV6-5, the J call TRBJ1-1, with TRBD1 as a possible D gene (5 bases). Trimming shortened V by 6 bases and J by 1 base, and 9 bases separated the two germline ends. Germline V CDR1 and CDR2: MNHEY, SVGAGI. The CDR3 has 13 residues. The CDR3 DNA follows: TGTGCCAGCAGCCCCGGACAGAACACTGAAGCTTTCTTT. It translates to CASSPGQNTEAFF.

V gene TRBV12-2 combines with J gene TRBJ2-7; the table's D call of TRBD1 was not tested on the DNA. TRBV12-2 represents a pseudogene. The CDR3 is 14 amino acids. CDR3: CASKLDREAYEQYF. DNA for the CDR3: TGTGCAAGTAAGCTGGACAGGGAGGCCTACGAGCAGTACTTC.

The chain is built from TRBV5-1 and TRBJ1-3, with D uncertain. Looked up from germline, CDR1 is SGHRS and CDR2 is YFSETQ. Trimming shortened V by 4 bases and J by 4 bases, and 12 bases separated the two germline ends. CDR3 size: 14 residues. The CDR3 sequence is CASSPYLGGNTIYF. The DNA of the CDR3 is TGCGCCAGCAGCCCCTACCTGGGCGGAAACACCATATATTTT.

The chain combines TRBV19 with TRBJ2-2; 7 nucleotides agree with TRBD1. The CDR3 covers 19 residues. V shed 0 bases, J shed 5 bases, and the junction held 15 bases outside the gene matches. Germline CDR1 LNHDA, CDR2 SQIVND (reference sequence). The CDR3 region has the DNA TGTGCCAGTAGTATAGATGTGAGAGGGGGCAAGGTTTGGACCGGGGAGCTGTTTTTT. It is translated as CASSIDVRGGKVWTGELFF.

This clone showed up just a few times. CDR3 sequence reads: CASSLGGANTYEQYF. Here the CDR3 DNA reads TGCGCCAGCAGCTTGGGTGGGGCGAATACCTACGAGCAGTACTTC. The chain joins TRBV5-1 to TRBJ2-7, with D possibly matching TRBD1 (5 bases). The CDR3 is 15 residues long. Germline V gives CDR1 SGHRS, CDR2 YFSETQ. V was shortened by 0 bases and J by 2 bases, with 12 bases between the two germline ends.

CDR3 amino acids: CASSTVPGLAGGPYTGELFF. In nucleotides, the CDR3 is TGTGCCAGCAGCACAGTCCCGGGACTAGCGGGGGGGCCTTACACCGGGGAGCTGTTTTTT. J is TRBJ2-2 and V is TRBV28; 16 nucleotides match TRBD2. The CDR3 has 20 amino acids. Unmatched junction bases numbered 13, after V lost 6 bases and J lost 3 bases. CDR1 and CDR2 (germline): MDHEN, SYDVKM. The whole variable domain, filled in from reference TRBV28 and TRBJ2-2, reads DVKVTQSSRYLVKRTGEKVFLECVQDMDHENMFWYRQDPGLGLRLIYFSYDVKMKEKGDIPEGYSVSREKKERFSLILESASTNQTSMYLCASSTVPGLAGGPYTGELFFGEGSRLTVL.

V and J are TRBV4-3 and TRBJ2-3; 10 bases are a match to TRBD2. The CDR3 loop spans 16 amino acids. The V segment lost 0 bases and the J segment 8 bases; nucleotides outside the gene matches: 8. The germline V gene has CDR1 LGHNA and CDR2 YSLEER. The CDR3 bases are TGCGCCAGCAGCCAAGATGTCCTAGCGGGAGTTAGTACGCAGTATTTT. Encoded protein: CASSQDVLAGVSTQYF.

The chain is built from TRBV27 and TRBJ2-5, with a tentative D call TRBD2 (5 bases). The V and J ends lost 2 bases and 7 bases respectively, with 14 bases between them. The CDR3 loop spans 14 amino acids. Germline loops: CDR1 MNHEY, CDR2 SMNVEV (reference sequence). The CDR3 sequence: CASSLLDSAGTQYF. CDR3 bases: TGTGCCAGCAGTTTACTGGATTCTGCGGGGACCCAGTACTTC.

This clone is a singleton in its sample. The chain uses TRBV27 and TRBJ2-7; D possibly corresponds to TRBD1 (6 bases). CDR3 length: 14 residues. The V end was cut by 0 bases, the J end by 0 bases, with 6 bases between. Germline CDR1 is MNHEY and CDR2 is SMNVEV (reference sequence). CDR3 sequence reads: CASSLSGGSYEQYF. The DNA of the CDR3 is TGTGCCAGCAGTTTATCAGGGGGCTCCTACGAGCAGTACTTC.

The chain recombines TRBV2 with TRBJ2-7; no firm D call. The CDR3 is made up of 11 amino acids. The ends were cut back, 3 bases at V and 3 bases at J, with 3 bases in the middle. CDR1 and CDR2 (germline): SNHLY, FYNNEI. The CDR3 here is CASSDSYEQYF. The CDR3 region has the DNA TGTGCCAGCAGTGACAGCTACGAGCAGTACTTC.

V and J are TRBV10-3 and TRBJ1-1; 10 positions match TRBD1. This CDR3 contains 16 residues. Germline V gene sequence: CDR1 ENHRY, CDR2 SYGVKD. V was clipped by 5 bases and J by 4 bases; unmatched bases: 10. The CDR3 here is CAISPRQGAWSTEAFF. The CDR3 DNA sequence: TGTGCCATCAGTCCACGACAGGGGGCATGGAGCACTGAAGCTTTCTTT.

This chain uses TRBV7-2 with TRBJ2-3; 9 positions match TRBD1. Germline V gives CDR1 SGHTA, CDR2 FQGNSA. CDR3 length: 15 residues. Losses at the gene ends were 5 bases for V and 5 bases for J; bases not matched to a gene: 8. In nucleotides, the CDR3 is TGTGCCAGCAGCACGCGGGACAGGGCGGGAGATACGCAGTATTTT. This gives the protein CASSTRDRAGDTQYF.

This clone was observed once. The V call is TRBV29-1, the J call TRBJ1-4; D uncertain. V lost 1 base and J lost 11, with 23 bases in between. The V gene's germline CDR1 is SQVTM and CDR2 ANQGSEA. The CDR3 runs to 16 residues. CDR3: CSVEGQAGDPRGKLFF. For the CDR3, the DNA is TGCAGCGTTGAAGGCCAAGCAGGCGACCCTCGTGGGAAACTGTTTTTT.

The J gene is TRBJ2-2, the V gene TRBV28; TRBD2 is a possible D gene (5 bases). V shed 5 bases and J shed 3 bases, with 7 bases lying between them. Germline CDR1 MDHEN, CDR2 SYDVKM. This CDR3 is built from 13 residues. The CDR3 sequence: CASSTGYTGELFF. As DNA, the CDR3 is TGTGCCAGCAGTACGGGGTACACCGGGGAGCTGTTTTTT.

The gene calls are TRBV6-5 and TRBJ1-1; 8 bases align to TRBD1. From germline, CDR1 is MNHEY and CDR2 SVGAGI. The junction had 8 bases not matched to a gene; V was cut back by 6 bases and J by 5 bases. The CDR3 loop spans 14 amino acids. As DNA, the CDR3 is TGTGCCAGCAGCCGTGGACAGGGAAATACTGAAGCTTTCTTT. This translates into CASSRGQGNTEAFF.

J is TRBJ2-3 and V is TRBV4-3, with TRBD2 as a possible D gene (7 bases). V lost 3 bases and J lost 2, with 15 bases in between. This CDR3 is 16 amino acids long. Germline loops: CDR1 LGHNA, CDR2 YSLEER. CDR3 amino acids: CASSHPLGGATDTQYF. DNA of the CDR3: TGCGCCAGCAGCCATCCCCTAGGGGGGGCCACAGATACGCAGTATTTT.

The rearrangement links TRBV19 to TRBJ1-6; 8 bases fit TRBD1. V was pared by 4 bases and J by 7 bases, with 3 bases of the junction left unmatched. In germline, CDR1 is LNHDA, CDR2 SQIVND (reference sequence). This CDR3 contains 14 residues. The CDR3 bases are TGTGCCAGTAGTACCGGGACAGGCAATTCACCCCTCCACTTT. Translating gives CASSTGTGNSPLHF.

The chain couples TRBV5-6 to TRBJ2-7; 10 bases fit TRBD1. V gave up 1 base and J gave up 0 bases; unmatched junction bases: 10. CDR3 size: 18 residues. Looked up from germline, CDR1 is SGHDT and CDR2 is YYEEEE. The CDR3 loop is CASSLRQGASRSSYEQYF. Written as DNA, the CDR3 is TGTGCCAGCAGCTTGAGACAGGGGGCGAGTAGGAGCTCCTACGAGCAGTACTTC. Drawing the rest from reference TRBV5-6 and TRBJ2-7, the complete variable domain is DAGVTQSPTHLIKTRGQQVTLRCSPKSGHDTVSWYQQALGQGPQFIFQYYEEEERQRGNFPDRFSGHQFPNYSSELNVNALLLGDSALYLCASSLRQGASRSSYEQYFGPGTRLTVT.

This clone was seen just once. The chain carries TRBV5-1 and TRBJ2-1; TRBD2 aligns across 8 bases. The CDR3 sequence is 17 residues long. CDR1 SGHRS and CDR2 YFSETQ come from the germline V gene. V was pared by 3 bases and J by 0 bases, with 8 bases of the junction left unmatched. Here the CDR3 reads CASSSGLAGPSYNEQFF. The CDR3 DNA reads as TGCGCCAGCAGCTCCGGACTAGCTGGACCCTCCTACAATGAGCAGTTCTTC.

The rearrangement uses TRBV9 and TRBJ2-1; 7 positions match TRBD2. V shed 3 bases and J 14 bases; nucleotides not matched to a gene: 11. This CDR3 comprises 13 residues. The germline V gene has CDR1 SGDLS and CDR2 YYNGEE. DNA of the CDR3: TGTGCCAGCAGCGCCCAAGAGCGGGGTCTGGAGTTCTTC. Protein sequence: CASSAQERGLEFF. Combining the CDR3 with reference TRBV9 and TRBJ2-1 gives the whole variable domain DSGVTQTPKHLITATGQRVTLRCSPRSGDLSVYWYQQSLDQGLQFLIQYYNGEERAKGNILERFSAQQFPDLHSELNLSSLELGDSALYFCASSAQERGLEFFGPGTRLTVL.